Each of the 13 T cell receptor beta chains below was sequenced from the same sample in a study of pediatric ulcerative colitis. The method was immunoSEQ multiplex PCR; TCRdb's version includes in-frame clones alone and lacks a portion of them. The sample lists roughly 30,000 clones, around 80% occurring once. Sequenced sample: blood. Source of these receptors: a boy younger than 18 with severe ulcerative colitis.

The gene calls are TRBV4-1 and TRBJ2-1; no reliable D call. This CDR3 spans 13 amino acids. V was cut by 0 bases and J by 7 bases, with 7 bases left in between. The germline gives CDR1 MGHRA, CDR2 YSYEKL. The CDR3 sequence: CASSQEWVNEQFF. DNA for the CDR3: TGCGCCAGCAGCCAAGAATGGGTTAATGAGCAGTTCTTC.

This clone was seen a few times. This chain links TRBV13 with TRBJ2-1; TRBD2 aligns across 9 bases. The CDR3 contains 16 residues. V lost 4 bases to trimming and J lost 3 bases; unmatched junction nucleotides: 7. Germline V gene sequence: CDR1 PRHDT, CDR2 FYEKMQ (reference sequence). CDR3 loop: CASSSAGSGGYNEQFF. Written as DNA, the CDR3 is TGTGCCAGCAGCTCAGCGGGTAGCGGGGGCTACAATGAGCAGTTCTTC.

V gene TRBV9 combines with J gene TRBJ1-3; D is perhaps TRBD1 (5 bases). Trimming left V 4 bases short and J 2 bases short, with 7 bases between. CDR3 length equals 13 residues. Germline loops: CDR1 SGDLS, CDR2 YYNGEE. CDR3 residues: CASSLRAGNTIYF. The CDR3, as DNA: TGTGCCAGCAGCCTCAGGGCTGGAAACACCATATATTTT. The full variable domain, completed using reference TRBV9 and TRBJ1-3, is DSGVTQTPKHLITATGQRVTLRCSPRSGDLSVYWYQQSLDQGLQFLIQYYNGEERAKGNILERFSAQQFPDLHSELNLSSLELGDSALYFCASSLRAGNTIYFGEGSWLTVV.

The chain carries TRBV7-9 and TRBJ2-3; unclear D gene. V shed 5 bases and J shed 1 base, with 16 bases lying between them. Germline-derived CDR1 and CDR2 are SEHNR and FQNEAQ (reference sequence). The CDR3 is made up of 16 amino acids. CDR3 DNA sequence: TGTGCCAGCAGCCCTAACCCACTTCTCCGCACAGATACGCAGTATTTT. It translates to CASSPNPLLRTDTQYF. Complete variable domain (other parts from reference TRBV7-9 and TRBJ2-3): DTGVSQNPRHKITKRGQNVTFRCDPISEHNRLYWYRQTLGQGPEFLTYFQNEAQLEKSRLLSDRFSAERPKGSFSTLEIQRTEQGDSAMYLCASSPNPLLRTDTQYFGPGTRLTVL.

The rearrangement links TRBV7-3 to TRBJ1-3; D call uncertain. The V and J ends lost 3 bases and 0 bases respectively, with 9 bases between them. Germline CDR1 SGHTA, CDR2 FQGTGA. This CDR3 is 15 amino acids long. CDR3 DNA sequence: TGTGCCAGCAGCTTTTACACTACCTCTGGAAACACCATATATTTT. The encoded protein is CASSFYTTSGNTIYF.

The gene calls are TRBV5-5 and TRBJ2-7; 10 bases fit TRBD1. This CDR3 comprises 14 residues. Germline CDR1 reads SGHKS; CDR2 reads YYEKEE (reference sequence). V shed 4 bases and J 3 bases; nucleotides not matched to a gene: 4. CDR3 loop: CASSLGQGDYEQYF. The CDR3 region has the DNA TGTGCCAGCAGCCTAGGACAGGGGGACTACGAGCAGTACTTC.

V and J are TRBV2 and TRBJ2-4; unclear D gene. V lost 3 bases and J lost 8, with 14 bases in between. CDR1 SNHLY and CDR2 FYNNEI come from the germline V gene. CDR3 length: 14 amino acids. In DNA, the CDR3 is TGTGCCAGCAGTGATGAAGGCTTTTGGGACATTCAGTACTTC. This encodes CASSDEGFWDIQYF.

The genes are TRBV6-6 and TRBJ2-3; D gene uncertain. This CDR3 has 15 residues. The ends were cut back, 7 bases at V and 1 base at J, with 15 bases in the middle. Germline V gives CDR1 MNHNY, CDR2 SVGAGI (reference sequence). The CDR3 spells CASIALGLGTDTQYF. The CDR3 DNA follows: TGTGCCAGCATTGCCCTCGGGCTAGGCACAGATACGCAGTATTTT.

Written as DNA, the CDR3 is TGTGCCAGCAGACCTGTGATTGCAGGGGAGCTGTTTTTT. It codes for CASRPVIAGELFF. V usage is TRBV21-1 and J usage is TRBJ2-2. TRBV21-1 is a recognized pseudogene. The CDR3 extends over 13 amino acids.

This chain connects TRBV9 to TRBJ1-2; D gene uncertain. The V gene lost 3 bases and the J gene lost 6 bases, with 12 bases spanning the gap. CDR3 size: 13 residues. Germline-derived CDR1 and CDR2 are SGDLS and YYNGEE. This chain's CDR3 is CASSAEEPNGYTF. CDR3 nucleotide sequence: TGTGCCAGCAGCGCCGAAGAACCTAATGGCTACACCTTC.

The V gene is TRBV5-1, the J gene TRBJ1-2; tentative D call: TRBD1 (5 bases). Looked up from germline, CDR1 is SGHRS and CDR2 is YFSETQ. V lost 0 bases and J 7 bases, leaving 16 bases between the germline ends. CDR3 length equals 15 residues. The CDR3 DNA follows: TGCGCCAGCAGCTTGGCCGCGGGGGTCACTAGTGGCTACACCTTC. Translation: CASSLAAGVTSGYTF.

The chain is built from TRBV6-1 and TRBJ1-1; 7 nucleotides line up with TRBD1. The ends lost 1 base at V and 4 bases at J; junction bases unmatched: 6. From germline, CDR1 is MNHNS and CDR2 SASEGT. The CDR3 covers 15 residues. The CDR3 DNA reads as TGTGCCAGCAGTGAAGAAGCAGGGGGAGGCACTGAAGCTTTCTTT. Translating it yields CASSEEAGGGTEAFF.

This clone showed up just once. This rearrangement joins TRBV18 to TRBJ2-7, with D uncertain. Germline CDR1 is KGHSH and CDR2 is LQKENI. V was cut by 0 bases and J by 6 bases, with 12 bases left in between. The CDR3 is 14 amino acids. The CDR3 region is CASSPPNAPLEQYF. In DNA form, the CDR3 reads TGTGCCAGCTCACCACCGAATGCCCCCCTCGAGCAGTACTTC. Based on the CDR3 plus reference TRBV18 and TRBJ2-7, the full variable domain is NAGVMQNPRHLVRRRGQEARLRCSPMKGHSHVYWYRQLPEEGLKFMVYLQKENIIDESGMPKERFSAEFPKEGPSILRIQQVVRGDSAAYFCASSPPNAPLEQYFGPGTRLTVT.